These 14 T cell receptor beta chains originate from one sample sequenced in a study of T cells in women clearing cervical HPV infection. Repertoires were generated with immunoSEQ multiplex PCR, while TCRdb's copy carries only in-frame clones and drops some. This sample carries 49,000 or so clones, with 35% to 45% going to the ten biggest clones. Sequences were obtained from blood buffy coat. Receptor source: a woman between 18 and 70 years old with a cervical HPV16 infection that either progressed to CIN3+ or cleared (not recorded which).

On this clone itself: The DNA ends 3 residues before the CDR3 does, and the rest of the CDR3 is filled in from the germline J gene. The chain has TRBV19 and TRBJ2-7; 8 nucleotides align to TRBD2. This CDR3 is 14 amino acids long. The trim removed 3 bases at V and 3 bases at J, leaving 4 bases unmatched. Germline-derived CDR1 and CDR2 are LNHDA and SQIVND (reference sequence). The CDR3: CASSIGLAGYEQYF. CDR3 bases read: TGTGCCAGTAGTATTGGGCTAGCGGGCTACGAG.

Points on this clone: The read ends 3 residues before the CDR3 terminus; that terminus is restored from the germline J gene. The sample carries other DNA sequences with the same CDR3. This rearrangement joins TRBV11-3 to TRBJ1-3; 10 positions match TRBD1. Germline V CDR1 and CDR2: SGHNT, YENEEA. The CDR3 runs 13 residues. Trimming removed 5 bases from V and 7 bases from J; junction bases left unmatched: 2. The CDR3 protein is CASSPTGGNTIYF. The CDR3 bases that were read are TGTGCCAGCAGCCCGACAGGGGGCAACACC.

Worth noting for this clone: With the read ending 3 residues before the CDR3 end, the germline J gene is used to fill in that end. The chain has TRBV6-2 or TRBV6-3 and TRBJ2-2, with 8 bases fitting TRBD2. CDR1 MNHEY and CDR2 SVGEGT come from the germline V gene. V shed 8 bases and J 4 bases; nucleotides not matched to a gene: 6. The CDR3 extends over 14 amino acids. The CDR3 here is CASARGGPTGELFF. Partial CDR3 DNA: TGTGCCAGCGCCCGGGGGGGGCCCACCGGGGAG.

In regard to this clone: The read stops 3 residues short of the end of the CDR3; the missing end is completed from the germline J gene. V usage is TRBV5-6 and J usage is TRBJ2-5; D is unclear. The CDR3 length is 14 residues. Germline lookup yields CDR1 SGHDT and CDR2 YYEEEE. V lost 0 bases and J lost 1, with 7 bases in between. The covered CDR3 bases are TGTGCCAGCAGCTTGGGCGGCGGCCAAGAGACC. Amino acid sequence: CASSLGGGQET. In full, the CDR3 is CASSLGGGQETQYF.

A note on this clone: The missing CDR3 end, 3 residues past where the read stops, is filled in from the germline J gene. The J gene is TRBJ2-3, the V gene TRBV30; 8 positions agree with TRBD1. CDR3 length: 16 residues. Germline V CDR1 and CDR2: GTSNPN, SVGIG (reference sequence). CDR3 bases read: TGTGCCTGGAGCCGGACAGGGCAAAACCCCAATCAGCCG. It encodes CAWSRTGQNPNQP. Given in full, the CDR3 is CAWSRTGQNPNQPQYF.

With respect to this clone: The CDR3 is cut off 3 residues early in the read; its end comes from the germline J gene. The J gene is TRBJ1-2, the V gene TRBV7-2; D is ambiguous. With 5 bases removed from V and 4 bases from J, the gap between germline ends came to 8 bases. This CDR3 spans 12 amino acids. CDR1 is SGHTA, CDR2 FQGNSA, per germline. The CDR3 here is CASSLITYGYTF. The CDR3 DNA, read in part, is TGTGCCAGCAGCCTAATAACCTATGGC.

As regards this clone: Read sequence stops 3 residues before the CDR3 end, and the germline J gene provides the missing end. The rearrangement links TRBV30 to TRBJ2-7, with 9 bases aligning to TRBD1. This CDR3 comprises 13 residues. The junction had 5 bases not matched to a gene; V was cut back by 3 bases and J by 5 bases. CDR1 and CDR2 from the germline V gene are GTSNPN and SVGIG (reference sequence). The CDR3 DNA, read in part, is TGTGCCTGGAGGAAACAGGGGGCGAACGAG. Its translation: CAWRKQGANE. The full-length CDR3 reads as CAWRKQGANEQYF.

CDR3 amino acids: CASDQGGGNIQYF. The DNA read from the CDR3 is TGTGCCAGCGACCAGGGCGGGGGAAACATT. The V and J genes are TRBV2 and TRBJ2-4, with TRBD2 matching over 7 bases. The CDR3 end lies 3 residues beyond the end of the read and is filled in from the germline J gene. CDR3 length equals 13 residues. Germline CDR1 SNHLY, CDR2 FYNNEI. The V gene end was trimmed by 8 bases and the J gene end by 6 bases; junction bases not matched to a gene: 7.

Remarks on this clone: Coverage ceases 3 residues before the CDR3 finishes, and the germline J gene fills in the end. The chain couples TRBV7-9 to TRBJ2-2; D may be TRBD1 (5 bases). Looked up from germline, CDR1 is SEHNR and CDR2 is FQNEAQ (reference sequence). The CDR3 totals 14 residues. The covered CDR3 bases are TGTGCCAGCACCCCGGCCTCTGGGGCCAACGTG. Translating it yields CASTPASGANV. The whole CDR3 protein reads CASTPASGANVLFF.

The CDR3 region is CASSLAQGSGSEQYF. The CDR3 DNA, read in part, is TGTGCCAGCAGCTTAGCGCAGGGTAGCGGGAGCGAG. The V call is TRBV7-2, the J call TRBJ2-7, with 9 bases that match TRBD2. The DNA ends 3 residues before the CDR3 does, and the rest of the CDR3 is filled in from the germline J gene. This CDR3 comprises 15 residues. V trimming: 0 bases; J trimming: 6 bases; junction bases outside the gene matches: 6. CDR1 is SGHTA and CDR2 is FQGNSA in the germline V gene. Looking up the rest from reference TRBV7-2 and TRBJ2-7 gives the full variable domain: GAGVSQSPSNKVTEKGKDVELRCDPISGHTALYWYRQSLGQGLEFLIYFQGNSAPDKSGLPSDRFSAERTGGSVSTLTIQRTQQEDSAVYLCASSLAQGSGSEQYFGPGTRLTVT.

Regarding this clone: Read data end 3 residues before the CDR3 end; the end is taken from the germline J gene. The V gene is TRBV20-1, the J gene TRBJ1-2; TRBD1 matches at 7 bases. The length of the CDR3 is 13 residues. CDR1 is DFQATT, CDR2 SNEGSKA, per germline (reference sequence). V dropped 4 bases and J dropped 4; count of bases not matched to a gene: 6. CDR3 amino acids: CSAIQGEGYGYTF. CDR3 DNA (partial): TGCAGTGCTATTCAGGGGGAGGGCTATGGC.

Comment on this clone: The observed sequence ends 3 residues before the CDR3 terminus, with the missing tail filled in from the germline J gene. This chain links TRBV29-1 with TRBJ2-4; D perhaps matches TRBD2 (5 bases). Germline V lookup: CDR1 SQVTM, CDR2 ANQGSEA. The CDR3 contains 12 residues. Deletions cut 7 bases from V and 6 bases from J, with 13 bases between. This chain's CDR3 is CSATGLSNIQYF. The CDR3 bases that were read are TGCAGCGCAACCGGACTGTCAAACATT.

Remarks on this clone: The CDR3 goes on 3 residues after the read ends, and that part is filled in from the germline J gene. The V and J genes are TRBV5-3 and TRBJ1-5; D is uncertain. TRBV5-3 is marked as an open reading frame, function uncertain. The CDR3 is made up of 18 amino acids. V gave up 1 base and J gave up 0 bases, with 17 bases separating them. The CDR3 sequence: CARSLLAGTEHSNQPQHF. The covered CDR3 bases are TGTGCCAGAAGCTTGTTGGCAGGCACCGAACATAGCAATCAGCCC.

With respect to this clone: The read comes to an end 3 residues before the CDR3 does, leaving the germline J gene to fill in the end. J is TRBJ2-3 and V is TRBV10-3; 10 bases align to TRBD2. The trim removed 4 bases at V and 0 bases at J, leaving 1 base unmatched. This CDR3 spans 15 amino acids. The germline V gene has CDR1 ENHRY and CDR2 SYGVKD. The DNA read from the CDR3 is TGTGCCATCAGTGGTAGCGGGGGGAGCACAGATACG. Protein: CAISGSGGSTDT. The full CDR3 protein is CAISGSGGSTDTQYF.